This T cell receptor (beta chain) is from a study of T cell responses to AZD1222 COVID-19 vaccine. Study-wide results and caveats: Baseline seropositives among AZD1222 recipients totaled only 5 to 7.

A note on this clone: Its specificity is not known.

Germline V gene sequence: CDR1 MNHEY, CDR2 SMNVEV (reference sequence). Trimming at V came to 8 bases and at J to 6 bases, leaving 21 bases not matched to a gene. CDR3 length equals 19 residues. This table comes from immunoSEQ multiplex PCR, and its TCRdb copy is limited to in-frame clones, with some not included. The table has about 100,000 clones, about 93% seen once. V and J are TRBV27 and TRBJ1-6; 8 bases map to TRBD1. Sample: peripheral blood, taken on day 0 of AZD1222 vaccination. The origin of this receptor is an adult in good health. CDR3 sequence reads: CASRPGGTGQLSTNSPLHF. In DNA, the CDR3 is TGTGCCAGCCGACCTGGGGGGACAGGTCAACTCTCTACTAATTCACCCCTCCACTTT.